Presented here are 7 T cell receptor beta chains from one specimen sequenced in a study of tumor and adjacent non-tumor tissue in lung cancer. A modified ARM-PCR protocol with three rounds of nested PCR amplified TCRbeta. TCRdb re-derived calls from the multiplex PCR reads in MiXCR, one entry per CDR3 protein. The data contain roughly 200,000 distinct CDR3 sequences, over 55% of them singletons. RNA was extracted from bulk tissue without any cell sorting. Sample: lung tumor tissue. The receptors originated from a man aged 60 to 75 with non-small cell lung cancer.

As regards this clonotype: One junction end disagrees with the germline gene, perhaps due to a read error. The rearrangement uses TRBV29-1 and TRBJ2-7; 10 positions match TRBD1. CDR3 size: 14 residues. Germline V gives CDR1 SQVTM, CDR2 ANQGSEA. This CDR3 is CSVEGQGSSHEQYF. The CDR3 nucleotides are TGCAGCGTTGAGGGACAGGGGAGCTCCCACGAGCAGTACTTC.

The V gene is TRBV12-3 or TRBV12-4, the J gene TRBJ2-7; no definite D call. This CDR3 is 13 amino acids long. V was clipped by 1 base and J by 0 bases, with 4 bases between them. The CDR3 reads CASSLGSSYEQYF. DNA for the CDR3: TGTGCCAGCAGTTTAGGCAGCTCCTACGAGCAGTACTTC.

The gene calls are TRBV6-6 and TRBJ1-5; a weak D match, TRBD1 (6 bases). Trimming left V 2 bases short and J 15 bases short, with 32 bases between. This CDR3 has 18 amino acids. CDR1 is MNHNY and CDR2 is SVGAGI in the germline V gene (reference sequence). The CDR3 loop is CASSYPKYRDEGNQPWHF. In nucleotides, the CDR3 is TGTGCCAGCAGTTACCCTAAATACAGGGACGAGGGCAATCAGCCCTGGCATTTT.

In the case of this clonotype: A single base separates this from a much larger clone, so it may be a read error. The rearrangement links TRBV6-1 to TRBJ1-2; the D gene is possibly TRBD1 (5 bases). CDR1 is MNHNS and CDR2 is SASEGT in the germline V gene. The CDR3 loop spans 17 amino acids. The CDR3 protein is CASCEGLYRPTNYGYTF. The CDR3 nucleotides read TGTGCCAGCTGTGAGGGGCTTTACAGACCAACTAACTATGGCTACACCTTC.

The V and J genes are TRBV4-1 and TRBJ1-2; perhaps TRBD1 as D (6 bases). The CDR3 has 14 amino acids. Germline loops: CDR1 MGHRA, CDR2 YSYEKL. The V end was cut by 7 bases, the J end by 7 bases, with 19 bases between. The CDR3 loop reads CASIHDAGHRGYTF. DNA for the CDR3: TGCGCCAGCATCCACGATGCGGGACACCGTGGCTACACCTTC.

About this clonotype: This may be a read error: a much more frequent sequence differs by one nucleotide. Here the CDR3 reads CGARVGTKNTEAFF. As DNA, the CDR3 is TGCGGTGCTAGAGTGGGGACAAAGAACACTGAAGCTTTCTTT. J is TRBJ1-1 and V is TRBV20-1, with D possibly matching TRBD1 (6 bases). CDR3 length equals 14 residues. Germline V gene lookup returns CDR1 DFQATT and CDR2 SNEGSKA (reference sequence).

About this clonotype itself: With a much larger clone just one base away, this may be a read error. The chain links TRBV6-5 to TRBJ1-2; D is perhaps TRBD1 (5 bases). This CDR3 is built from 16 residues. The germline V gene has CDR1 MNHEY and CDR2 SVGAGI. The CDR3 sequence is CASKRSGKSSLYGYIF. The CDR3 nucleotides read TGTGCCAGCAAAAGATCAGGGAAGTCAAGCCTCTATGGCTACATCTTC.